In its sample, the clone carrying this T cell receptor (beta chain) was seen once. Its target is unknown. This sample was included in a study of Ad26.COV2.S vaccination and SARS-CoV-2 variants. Background on the study: Once or twice, 56 days apart, Ad26.COV2.S was delivered intramuscularly.

Between the trimmed V and J ends, which lost 0 bases and 0 bases, there was a span of 12 bases. The V gene's germline CDR1 is LGHNT and CDR2 FRNRAP. CDR3 size: 16 residues. Treatment given: 15 to 20 received Ad26.COV2.S at low or high dose, single or two shots; a few received placebo; per-sample allocation not given. Collection of samples fell on day 63 after the first vaccine or placebo injection. Whoever gave the sample was an adult aged 18-55 years in Boston. The study's findings and limits: Participants in the vaccine arm had higher spike-specific TCR breadth; placebo recipients had lower. From the TCR breadth and depth analyses, total T cell responses may have been underestimated.

Using immunoSEQ multiplex PCR, the repertoire was profiled, and TCRdb retains in-frame clones only, with some absent. This table has about 680,000 clones, more than 70% appearing once. This clonotype was obtained from a person between 18 and 60 years old who received the Ad26.COV2.S COVID-19 vaccine or a placebo. This chain uses TRBV12-5 with TRBJ2-7, with D perhaps matching TRBD1 or TRBD2 (5 bases each). The sequencing here drew on peripheral blood, taken in a trial of Ad26.COV2.S vaccine versus placebo. This CDR3 reads CASGLVKGDLSYEQYF. CDR3 nucleotides: TGTGCTAGTGGTTTGGTAAAAGGGGACCTCTCCTACGAGCAGTACTTC. Using reference TRBV12-5 and TRBJ2-7 for the parts outside the CDR3, the full variable domain is DARVTQTPRHKVTEMGQEVTMRCQPILGHNTVFWYRQTMMQGLELLAYFRNRAPLDDSGMPKDRFSAEMPDATLATLKIQPSEPRDSAVYFCASGLVKGDLSYEQYFGPGTRLTVT.